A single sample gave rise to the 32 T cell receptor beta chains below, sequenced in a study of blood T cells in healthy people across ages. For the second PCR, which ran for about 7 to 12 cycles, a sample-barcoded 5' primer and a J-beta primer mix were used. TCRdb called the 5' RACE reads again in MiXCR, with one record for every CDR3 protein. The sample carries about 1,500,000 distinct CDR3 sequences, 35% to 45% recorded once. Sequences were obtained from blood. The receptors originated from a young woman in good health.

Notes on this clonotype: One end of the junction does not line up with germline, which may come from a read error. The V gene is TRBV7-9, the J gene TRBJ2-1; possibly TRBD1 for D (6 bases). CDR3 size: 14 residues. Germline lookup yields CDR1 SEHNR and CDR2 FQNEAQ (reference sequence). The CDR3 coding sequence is TGTTCCAGCAGCTACGGACAGATACACAATGAGCAGTTCTTC. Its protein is CSSSYGQIHNEQFF. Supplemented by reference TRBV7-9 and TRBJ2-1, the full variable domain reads DTGVSQNPRHKITKRGQNVTFRCDPISEHNRLYWYRQTLGQGPEFLTYFQNEAQLEKSRLLSDRFSAERPKGSFSTLEIQRTEQGDSAMYLCSSSYGQIHNEQFFGPGTRLTVL.

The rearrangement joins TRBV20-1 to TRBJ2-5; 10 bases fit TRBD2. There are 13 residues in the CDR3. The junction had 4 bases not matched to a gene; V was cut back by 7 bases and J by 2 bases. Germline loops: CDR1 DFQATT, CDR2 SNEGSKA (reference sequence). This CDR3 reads CSVPTSGQETQYF. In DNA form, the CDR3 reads TGCAGTGTCCCGACTAGCGGGCAAGAGACCCAGTACTTC.

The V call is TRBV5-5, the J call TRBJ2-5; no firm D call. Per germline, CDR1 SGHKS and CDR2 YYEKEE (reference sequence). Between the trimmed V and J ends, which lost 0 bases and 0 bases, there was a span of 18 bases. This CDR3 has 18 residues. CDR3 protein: CASSLEVSFTTYQETQYF. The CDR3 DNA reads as TGTGCCAGCAGCTTGGAGGTCTCTTTTACAACGTACCAAGAGACCCAGTACTTC.

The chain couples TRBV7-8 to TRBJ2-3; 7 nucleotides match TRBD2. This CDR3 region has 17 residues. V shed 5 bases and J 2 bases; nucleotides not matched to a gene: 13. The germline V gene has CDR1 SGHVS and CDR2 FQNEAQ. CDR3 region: CASSREIRGLPTDTQYF. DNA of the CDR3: TGTGCCAGCAGCCGAGAGATTCGGGGACTACCCACAGATACGCAGTATTTT.

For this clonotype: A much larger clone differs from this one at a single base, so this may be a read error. CDR3 protein: CASSEGQGNSPPHF. The CDR3 bases are TGTGCCAGCAGCGAGGGACAGGGGAATTCACCCCCCCACTTT. The rearrangement uses TRBV9 and TRBJ1-6, with 10 positions matching TRBD1. This CDR3 spans 14 amino acids. Germline CDR1 SGDLS, CDR2 YYNGEE. The full variable domain, with the rest looked up from reference TRBV9 and TRBJ1-6, is DSGVTQTPKHLITATGQRVTLRCSPRSGDLSVYWYQQSLDQGLQFLIQYYNGEERAKGNILERFSAQQFPDLHSELNLSSLELGDSALYFCASSEGQGNSPPHFGNGTRLTVT.

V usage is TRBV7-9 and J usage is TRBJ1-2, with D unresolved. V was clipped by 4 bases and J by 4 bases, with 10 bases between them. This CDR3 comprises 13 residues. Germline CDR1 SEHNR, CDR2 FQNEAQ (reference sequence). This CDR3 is CASSSTTLYGYTF. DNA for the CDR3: TGTGCCAGCAGCTCGACGACCCTCTATGGCTACACCTTC.

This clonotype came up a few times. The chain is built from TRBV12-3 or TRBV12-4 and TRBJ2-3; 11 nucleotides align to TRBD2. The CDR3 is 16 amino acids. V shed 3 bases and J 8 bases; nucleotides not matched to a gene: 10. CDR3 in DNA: TGTGCCAGCAGTTTTCCCCCTAGCGGGAGGCGCGGTACGCAGTATTTT. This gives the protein CASSFPPSGRRGTQYF.

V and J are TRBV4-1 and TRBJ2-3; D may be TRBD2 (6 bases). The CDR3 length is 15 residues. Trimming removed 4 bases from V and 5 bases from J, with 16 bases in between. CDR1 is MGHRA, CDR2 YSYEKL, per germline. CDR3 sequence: CASSPWTPGEDTQYF. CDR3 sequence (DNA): TGCGCCAGCAGCCCGTGGACTCCGGGGGAAGATACGCAGTATTTT.

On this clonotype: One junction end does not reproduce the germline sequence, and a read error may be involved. The CDR3: CSAGDREVMNYGYTF. In DNA form, the CDR3 reads TGCAGTGCTGGAGATCGGGAGGTAATGAACTATGGCTATACCTTC. The chain has TRBV20-1 and TRBJ1-2, with D unclear. Germline V gene lookup returns CDR1 DFQATT and CDR2 SNEGSKA (reference sequence). This CDR3 spans 15 amino acids.

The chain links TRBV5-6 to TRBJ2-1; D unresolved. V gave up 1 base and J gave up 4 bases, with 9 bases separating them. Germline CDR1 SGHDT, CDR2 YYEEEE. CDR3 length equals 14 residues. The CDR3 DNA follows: TGTGCCAGCAGCTTGTTCGACACGTACAATGAGCAGTTCTTC. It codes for CASSLFDTYNEQFF.

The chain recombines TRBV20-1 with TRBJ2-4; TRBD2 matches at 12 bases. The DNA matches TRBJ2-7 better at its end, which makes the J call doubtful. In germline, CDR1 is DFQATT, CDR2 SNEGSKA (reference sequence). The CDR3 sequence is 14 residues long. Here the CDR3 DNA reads TGCAGTGCTACCCAGACTAGCGGGAGCGGCGAGCAGTACTTC. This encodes CSATQTSGSGEQYF.

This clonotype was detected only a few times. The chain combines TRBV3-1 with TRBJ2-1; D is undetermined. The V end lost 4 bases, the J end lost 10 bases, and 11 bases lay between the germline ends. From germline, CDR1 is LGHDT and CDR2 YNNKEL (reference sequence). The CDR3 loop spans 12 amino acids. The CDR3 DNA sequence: TGTGCCAGCAGCCCAAACAGTTTCGAGCAGTTCTTC. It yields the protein CASSPNSFEQFF.

The CDR3, as DNA: TGTGCCAGCAGTTTAGTGGGGCCAGGGGTGGGGTACGAGCAGTACTTC. Translating it yields CASSLVGPGVGYEQYF. The rearrangement links TRBV12-3 or TRBV12-4 to TRBJ2-7; D is possibly TRBD1 (6 bases). Trimming left V 1 base short and J 4 bases short, with 17 bases between. This CDR3 spans 16 amino acids.

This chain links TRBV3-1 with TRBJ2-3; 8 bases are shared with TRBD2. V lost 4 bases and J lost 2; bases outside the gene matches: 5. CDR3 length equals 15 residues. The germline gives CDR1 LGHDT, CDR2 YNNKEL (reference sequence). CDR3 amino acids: CASSLQRGHTDTQYF. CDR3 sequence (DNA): TGTGCCAGCAGCCTCCAGCGGGGGCACACAGATACGCAGTATTTT.

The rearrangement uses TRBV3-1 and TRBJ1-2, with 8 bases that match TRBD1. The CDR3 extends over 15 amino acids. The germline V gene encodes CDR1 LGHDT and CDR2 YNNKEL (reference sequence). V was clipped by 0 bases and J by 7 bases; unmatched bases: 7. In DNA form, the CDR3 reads TGTGCCAGCAGCCAAGATCAGGGGGCAAGTTTTGGCTACACCTTC. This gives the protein CASSQDQGASFGYTF.

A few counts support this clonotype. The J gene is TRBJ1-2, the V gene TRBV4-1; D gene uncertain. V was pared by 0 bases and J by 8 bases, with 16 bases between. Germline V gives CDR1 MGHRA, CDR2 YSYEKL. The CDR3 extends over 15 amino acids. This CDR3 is CASSQDTVQGRGYTF. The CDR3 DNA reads TGCGCCAGCAGCCAAGATACGGTACAAGGGAGGGGCTACACCTTC.

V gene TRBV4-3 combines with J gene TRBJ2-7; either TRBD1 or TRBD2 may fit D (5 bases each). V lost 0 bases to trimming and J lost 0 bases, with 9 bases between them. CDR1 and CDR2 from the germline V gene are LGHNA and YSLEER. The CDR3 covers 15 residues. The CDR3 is CASSQEGVSSYEQYF. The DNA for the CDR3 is TGCGCCAGCAGCCAAGAGGGGGTCAGCTCCTACGAGCAGTACTTC.

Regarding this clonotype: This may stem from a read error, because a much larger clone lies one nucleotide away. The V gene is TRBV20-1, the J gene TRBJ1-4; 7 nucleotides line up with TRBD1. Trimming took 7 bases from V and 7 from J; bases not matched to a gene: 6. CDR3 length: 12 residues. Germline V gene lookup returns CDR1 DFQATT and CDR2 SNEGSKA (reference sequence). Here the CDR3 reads CSVGQCGEKLFF. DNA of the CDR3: TGCAGTGTGGGACAGTGTGGTGAAAAACTGTTTTTT.

The CDR3 bases are TGTGCCAGCAGCCGCTCGGGACAGAACTATGGCTACACCTTC. It codes for CASSRSGQNYGYTF. The chain joins TRBV7-9 to TRBJ1-2, with 7 bases identical to TRBD1. The junction had 5 bases not matched to a gene; V was cut back by 5 bases and J by 2 bases. The CDR3 consists of 14 residues. Germline V gives CDR1 SEHNR, CDR2 FQNEAQ (reference sequence).

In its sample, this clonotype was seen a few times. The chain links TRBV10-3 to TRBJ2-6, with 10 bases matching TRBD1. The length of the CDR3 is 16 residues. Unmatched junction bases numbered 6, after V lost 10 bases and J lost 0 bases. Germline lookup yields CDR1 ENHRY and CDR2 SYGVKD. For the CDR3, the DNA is TGTGCCACCGGACAGGGGGTACTCTCTGGGGCCAACGTCCTGACTTTC. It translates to CATGQGVLSGANVLTF.

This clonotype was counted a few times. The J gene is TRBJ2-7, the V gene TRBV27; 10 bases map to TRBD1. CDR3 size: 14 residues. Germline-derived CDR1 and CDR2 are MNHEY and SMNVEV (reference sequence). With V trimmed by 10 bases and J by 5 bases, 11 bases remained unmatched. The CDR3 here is CATLSGTGVHEQYF. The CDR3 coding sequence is TGTGCCACTCTTTCCGGGACAGGGGTACACGAGCAGTACTTC.

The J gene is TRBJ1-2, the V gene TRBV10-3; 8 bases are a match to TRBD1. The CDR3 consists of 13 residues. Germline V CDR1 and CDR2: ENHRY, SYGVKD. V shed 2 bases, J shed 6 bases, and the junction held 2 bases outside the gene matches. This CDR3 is CAISEGQGHGYTF. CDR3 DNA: TGTGCCATCAGTGAGGGACAGGGCCATGGCTACACCTTC.

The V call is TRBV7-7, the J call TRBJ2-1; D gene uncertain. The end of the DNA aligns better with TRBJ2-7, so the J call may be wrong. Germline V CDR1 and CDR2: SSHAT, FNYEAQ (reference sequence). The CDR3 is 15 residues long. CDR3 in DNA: TGTGCCAGCAGCTTAGCGGGTGGGATCCACAATGAGCAGTACTTC. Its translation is CASSLAGGIHNEQYF.

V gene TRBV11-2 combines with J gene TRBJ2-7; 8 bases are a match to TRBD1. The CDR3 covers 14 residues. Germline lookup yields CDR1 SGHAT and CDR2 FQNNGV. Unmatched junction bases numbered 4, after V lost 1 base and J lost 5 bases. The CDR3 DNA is TGTGCCAGCAGCTTAGGGACAGGGATAGACGAGCAGTACTTC. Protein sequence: CASSLGTGIDEQYF.

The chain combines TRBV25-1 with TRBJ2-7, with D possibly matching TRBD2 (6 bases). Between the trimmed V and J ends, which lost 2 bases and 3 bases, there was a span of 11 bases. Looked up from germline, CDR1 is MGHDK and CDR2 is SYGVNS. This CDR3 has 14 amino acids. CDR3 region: CASSEEGGRYEQYF. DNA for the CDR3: TGTGCCAGCAGTGAAGAGGGAGGCCGCTACGAGCAGTACTTC.

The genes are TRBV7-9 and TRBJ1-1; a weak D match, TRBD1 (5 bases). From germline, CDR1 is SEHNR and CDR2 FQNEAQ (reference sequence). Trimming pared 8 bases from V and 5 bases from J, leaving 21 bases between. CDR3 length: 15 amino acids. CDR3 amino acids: CASVSPGAGGTEAFF. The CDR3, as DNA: TGTGCCAGCGTCTCCCCCGGGGCGGGCGGAACTGAAGCTTTCTTT.

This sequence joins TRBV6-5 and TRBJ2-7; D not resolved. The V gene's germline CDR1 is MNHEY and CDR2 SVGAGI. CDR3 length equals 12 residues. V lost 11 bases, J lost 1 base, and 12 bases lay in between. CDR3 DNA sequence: TGTGCCCCCCGAGCTAAATCCTACGAGCAGTACTTC. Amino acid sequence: CAPRAKSYEQYF.

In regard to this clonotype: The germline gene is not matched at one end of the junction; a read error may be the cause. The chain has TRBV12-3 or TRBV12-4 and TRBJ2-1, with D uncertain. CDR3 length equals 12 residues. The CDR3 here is CASRLDYGEQFF. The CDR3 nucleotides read TGTGCCAGCAGGTTAGATTATGGTGAGCAGTTCTTC.

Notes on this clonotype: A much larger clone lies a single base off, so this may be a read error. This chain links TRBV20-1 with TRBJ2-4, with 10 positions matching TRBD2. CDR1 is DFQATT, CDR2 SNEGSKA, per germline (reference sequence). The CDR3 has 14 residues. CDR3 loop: CSAGEAGGKNIQYF. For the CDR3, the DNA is TGCAGTGCTGGAGAAGCGGGAGGGAAAAACATTCAGTACTTC.

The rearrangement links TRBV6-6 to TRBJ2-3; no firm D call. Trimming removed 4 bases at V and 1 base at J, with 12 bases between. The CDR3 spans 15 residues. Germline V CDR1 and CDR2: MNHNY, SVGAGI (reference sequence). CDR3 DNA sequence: TGTGCCAGCAGTTTTCTCGACCCGCGCACAGATACGCAGTATTTT. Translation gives CASSFLDPRTDTQYF.

CDR3 nucleotides: TGTGCCAGCACCATGACGTCTCAGCAGTATTTT. It specifies CASTMTSQQYF. The chain combines TRBV12-3 or TRBV12-4 with TRBJ2-3; D is undetermined. This CDR3 has 11 residues. Trimming shortened V by 7 bases and J by 11 bases, and 13 bases separated the two germline ends.

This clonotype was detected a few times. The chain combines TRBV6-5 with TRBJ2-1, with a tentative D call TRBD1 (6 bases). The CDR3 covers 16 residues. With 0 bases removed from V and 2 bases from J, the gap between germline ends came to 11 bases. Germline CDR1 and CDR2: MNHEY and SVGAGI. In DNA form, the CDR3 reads TGTGCCAGCAGTTACTCGCAGGGGAACACCTACAATGAGCAGTTCTTC. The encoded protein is CASSYSQGNTYNEQFF.